One sample yielded the 20 T cell receptor beta chains listed below, sequenced in a study of T cell clonotyping in hematopoietic cell transplantation. The protocol was immunoSEQ multiplex PCR, while the TCRdb copy is restricted to in-frame clones and leaves out a portion. The sample contains approximately 17,000 clones, approximately 87% of which appear only once. Sequenced sample: peripheral blood mononuclear cells. The receptors come from a man between 45 and 60 years old in good health. Some clones in this sample may be carry-over from other donors' samples.

J is TRBJ2-5 and V is TRBV2; 11 nucleotides agree with TRBD2. V was clipped by 8 bases and J by 2 bases; unmatched bases: 7. Germline V gene lookup returns CDR1 SNHLY and CDR2 FYNNEI. This CDR3 spans 15 amino acids. DNA for the CDR3: TGTGCCAGCGAATTAGCGGGGGGGATACAAGAGACCCAGTACTTC. This encodes CASELAGGIQETQYF.

The chain joins TRBV29-1 to TRBJ1-4; D may be TRBD1 (5 bases). CDR3 length equals 12 residues. The germline V gene encodes CDR1 SQVTM and CDR2 ANQGSEA. The CDR3 protein is CSIQGTNEKLFF. The CDR3 DNA sequence: TGCAGTATTCAGGGCACTAATGAAAAACTGTTTTTT.

J is TRBJ1-5 and V is TRBV6-6; D is uncertain. Looked up from germline, CDR1 is MNHNY and CDR2 is SVGAGI (reference sequence). Deletions cut 4 bases from V and 0 bases from J, with 10 bases between. This CDR3 contains 15 residues. CDR3 DNA: TGTGCCAGCAGTTTTGAAGGGTATAGCAATCAGCCCCAGCATTTT. Translating gives CASSFEGYSNQPQHF.

This clone was counted once. This sequence joins TRBV13 and TRBJ2-1; possible D gene TRBD2, 6 bases. There are 15 residues in the CDR3. V lost 4 bases and J lost 7, with 17 bases in between. Germline V CDR1 and CDR2: PRHDT, FYEKMQ (reference sequence). The CDR3 nucleotides read TGTGCCAGCAGCTCCGGGGGTCCCTCAGGAAATGAGCAGTTCTTC. Its protein is CASSSGGPSGNEQFF. Complete variable domain (other parts from reference TRBV13 and TRBJ2-1): AAGVIQSPRHLIKEKRETATLKCYPIPRHDTVYWYQQGPGQDPQFLISFYEKMQSDKGSIPDRFSAQQFSDYHSELNMSSLELGDSALYFCASSSGGPSGNEQFFGPGTRLTVL.

The chain has TRBV9 and TRBJ2-5; D remains ambiguous. V lost 3 bases, J lost 5 bases, and 17 bases lay in between. This CDR3 spans 15 amino acids. The germline V gene encodes CDR1 SGDLS and CDR2 YYNGEE. DNA for the CDR3: TGTGCCAGCAGCGCCCACCGTGAGGCCGGGGAGACCCAGTACTTC. This sequence encodes CASSAHREAGETQYF.

The gene calls are TRBV19 and TRBJ2-6; possible D gene TRBD2, 7 bases. V was cut by 9 bases and J by 2 bases, with 14 bases left in between. CDR3 length: 15 residues. Germline V CDR1 and CDR2: LNHDA, SQIVND (reference sequence). The CDR3 nucleotides are TGTGCCAGCCAAGGGGGGGGCGCTGGGGCCAACGTCCTGACTTTC. Residues: CASQGGGAGANVLTF.

This rearrangement joins TRBV4-3 to TRBJ1-4; D is perhaps TRBD1 (5 bases). Germline V gene data show CDR1 as LGHNA and CDR2 as YSLEER. V was clipped by 0 bases and J by 6 bases, with 11 bases between them. The CDR3 consists of 15 residues. The CDR3 reads CASSQDEGWDEKLFF. CDR3 DNA: TGCGCCAGCAGCCAAGATGAGGGGTGGGATGAAAAACTGTTTTTT.

The chain links TRBV4-2 to TRBJ1-6; D might be TRBD1 (5 bases). The CDR3 runs to 17 residues. Germline V gene data show CDR1 as LGHNA and CDR2 as YNFKEQ. V lost 3 bases and J 10 bases, leaving 22 bases between the germline ends. CDR3 residues: CASSHVRDLPRSSPLHF. The DNA for the CDR3 is TGTGCCAGCAGCCATGTCAGGGACCTCCCAAGATCCTCACCCCTCCACTTT.

This clone appeared a single time. The chain employs TRBV25-1 and TRBJ1-2; possible D gene TRBD1, 5 bases. Germline-derived CDR1 and CDR2 are MGHDK and SYGVNS. V lost 4 bases, J lost 6 bases, and 12 bases lay in between. This CDR3 is 13 amino acids long. The CDR3 region is CASSVQDIDGYTF. The DNA for the CDR3 is TGTGCCAGCAGTGTCCAGGACATCGATGGCTACACCTTC.

This chain uses TRBV6-6 with TRBJ1-2, with D unresolved. The CDR3 extends over 15 amino acids. V was shortened by 6 bases and J by 4 bases, with 18 bases between the two germline ends. Germline V gene data show CDR1 as MNHNY and CDR2 as SVGAGI (reference sequence). This CDR3 reads CASSRPSLSPYGYTF. CDR3 coding DNA: TGTGCCAGCAGCCGACCAAGCCTAAGCCCCTATGGCTACACCTTC.

The chain links TRBV11-3 to TRBJ2-5, with TRBD1 matching 10 bases. V lost 6 bases to trimming and J lost 4 bases; unmatched junction nucleotides: 14. This CDR3 region has 17 residues. The germline CDR1 and CDR2 sequences are SGHNT and YENEEA. The CDR3 protein is CASSSPPGTGVRETQYF. CDR3 in DNA: TGTGCCAGCAGTTCACCCCCCGGGACAGGGGTCAGAGAGACCCAGTACTTC.

The chain recombines TRBV19 with TRBJ2-5; 10 bases line up with TRBD2. V was pared by 4 bases and J by 4 bases, with 6 bases of the junction left unmatched. Germline lookup yields CDR1 LNHDA and CDR2 SQIVND (reference sequence). This CDR3 region has 15 residues. The CDR3 DNA reads TGTGCCAGTAGTACCACTAGCGGGGATACAGAGACCCAGTACTTC. Translating gives CASSTTSGDTETQYF. Looking up the rest from reference TRBV19 and TRBJ2-5 gives the full variable domain: DGGITQSPKYLFRKEGQNVTLSCEQNLNHDAMYWYRQDPGQGLRLIYYSQIVNDFQKGDIAEGYSVSREKKESFPLTVTSAQKNPTAFYLCASSTTSGDTETQYFGPGTRLLVL.

The rearrangement joins TRBV2 to TRBJ1-2; 7 bases agree with TRBD1. This CDR3 is built from 13 residues. The germline gives CDR1 SNHLY, CDR2 FYNNEI. V shed 5 bases, J shed 9 bases, and the junction held 9 bases outside the gene matches. This CDR3 is CASSWEGAPSYTF. CDR3 coding DNA: TGTGCCAGCAGTTGGGAGGGGGCCCCGAGCTACACCTTC.

The rearrangement uses TRBV11-3 and TRBJ1-1; no firm D call. This CDR3 has 12 residues. V lost 1 base, J lost 7 bases, and 7 bases lay in between. Germline V lookup: CDR1 SGHNT, CDR2 YENEEA. The CDR3 nucleotides read TGTGCCAGCAGCTTAGTGGGCAGTGAAGCTTTCTTT. Translating it yields CASSLVGSEAFF.

The chain carries TRBV29-1 and TRBJ2-1; 7 nucleotides align to TRBD2. CDR3 length: 16 amino acids. After removal of 2 bases from V and 1 base from J, the junction contained 8 bases not matched to a gene. Germline CDR1 reads SQVTM; CDR2 reads ANQGSEA. CDR3: CSVESPAGRSYNEQFF. In nucleotides, the CDR3 is TGCAGCGTTGAAAGTCCAGCGGGGAGGTCCTACAATGAGCAGTTCTTC.

The genes are TRBV4-2 and TRBJ2-3; D is perhaps TRBD2 (7 bases). This CDR3 is 15 amino acids long. Trimming shortened V by 0 bases and J by 6 bases, and 13 bases separated the two germline ends. Per germline, CDR1 LGHNA and CDR2 YNFKEQ. The CDR3 DNA is TGTGCCAGCAGCCAAGAGGGAGGGGGGGTGGATACGCAGTATTTT. Its translation: CASSQEGGGVDTQYF.

The chain couples TRBV28 to TRBJ1-2; D call uncertain. V shed 2 bases and J shed 3 bases, with 10 bases lying between them. Germline V gene data show CDR1 as MDHEN and CDR2 as SYDVKM. The CDR3 length is 14 residues. The CDR3 loop is CASSLRGLYYGYTF. CDR3 DNA sequence: TGTGCCAGCAGTTTACGGGGTCTCTACTATGGCTACACCTTC.

The chain carries TRBV6-5 and TRBJ1-1; a weak D match, TRBD1 (5 bases). Trimming pared 8 bases from V and 1 base from J, leaving 14 bases between. Germline V lookup: CDR1 MNHEY, CDR2 SVGAGI. The CDR3 contains 14 residues. CDR3 sequence: CASQKMTANTEAFF. Here the CDR3 DNA reads TGTGCCAGCCAAAAAATGACAGCGAACACTGAAGCTTTCTTT.

The chain has TRBV28 and TRBJ1-2, with 7 bases matching TRBD1. Trimming cost V 8 bases and J 4 bases; bases outside gene matches: 10. CDR1 and CDR2 from the germline V gene are MDHEN and SYDVKM. The CDR3 consists of 14 residues. In DNA form, the CDR3 reads TGTGCCAGCCTTGGGGCGACAGGGACCTATGGCTACACCTTC. Amino acids: CASLGATGTYGYTF.

This rearrangement joins TRBV4-1 to TRBJ1-4, with D uncertain. This CDR3 comprises 12 residues. Germline CDR1 reads MGHRA; CDR2 reads YSYEKL. V was shortened by 0 bases and J by 8 bases, with 4 bases between the two germline ends. The CDR3 nucleotides are TGCGCCAGCAGCCAAGATAGGGAAAAACTGTTTTTT. Protein sequence: CASSQDREKLFF.